The present entry profiles one TCR beta chain with its context. Its binding antigen is unknown. These data come from a study of human CD8 memory T cell subsets (TCRdb year 2020). For the wider study: To assess how stem-like (TSTEM), progenitor exhausted-like (TPEX) and effector memory CD8+ T cell subsets are clonally related, the TCRbeta repertoires of these three subsets were compared. Six donors each provided TSTEM, TPEX and effector memory subsets, and TCRbeta repertoires were obtained from all six.

A Human TCR Profiling Kit was used to prepare UMI-labeled 5' RACE TCRbeta libraries. The same number of PCR cycles was used to prepare all TCRbeta libraries in parallel. Per the authors' processing: Each TCRbeta library contained between 3,000 and 18,000 functional CDR3beta clonotypes. MIGEC 1.2.9 was used for UMI extraction and consensus assembly, with at least three reads per UMI being required. MiXCR 3.0.3 was used to extract the in-frame CDR3beta repertoires. Each sample was downsampled to 42,000 randomly selected UMIs before diversity metrics were computed in VDJtools 1.2.1. For each sample pair, the repertoire overlap metrics D, R and F2 were calculated in VDJtools using the top 3,000 clones. TCRdb reprocessed the reads, and each CDR3 protein sequence is entered once, without DNA. The V and J calls were determined by TCRdb, not by the authors. The sample's clone listing holds about 10,000 distinct CDR3 sequences. The ten largest clonotypes hold around 20% of the sample.

Paper-wide results and their limitations: Only TCRbeta chains were sequenced, and the repertoire comparisons were based on a handful of donors and tested using paired t-tests with Bonferroni correction. Although both stem-like subsets shared clonotypes with effector memory cells, the overlap between TSTEM and TPEX repertoires was minimal, suggesting distinct antigen spectra for the TSTEM and TPEX subsets. Based on Chao1 estimates, TSTEM subsets appeared to have greater repertoire diversity than TPEX subsets, which may reflect a broader range of specificities. Normalized Shannon-Wiener diversity was similarly high in TSTEM and TPEX subsets, while effector memory subsets were less diverse by comparison.

Including the terminal cysteine and phenylalanine, the CDR3 comprises 17 residues. DNA for this receptor is not on file. From a lookup of the germline V gene, CDR1 and CDR2 are LGHNA and YSLEER. Density gradient separation was used to isolate peripheral blood mononuclear cells from buffy coats of healthy donors. Negative magnetic separation using EasySep or MojoSort CD8+ T cell isolation kits was how the study enriched total CD8+ T cells. For each subset, total RNA was extracted using an RNeasy Mini Kit from duplicate vials of some 140,000 sorted CD8+ T cells. The PBMCs were used either fresh or after being cryopreserved in fetal bovine serum with roughly 9.2% DMSO. Fluorescence-activated cell sorting on a FACSAria III was used to sort the CD8+ T cell subsets to purity.

This clonotype was obtained from a human donor in good health. The chain employs TRBV4-3 and TRBJ2-2; TCRdb calls TRBD2, which cannot be checked without DNA. The material sequenced was CD8+ T cells from PBMCs. CDR3 region: CASSQEREGSGTGELFF.